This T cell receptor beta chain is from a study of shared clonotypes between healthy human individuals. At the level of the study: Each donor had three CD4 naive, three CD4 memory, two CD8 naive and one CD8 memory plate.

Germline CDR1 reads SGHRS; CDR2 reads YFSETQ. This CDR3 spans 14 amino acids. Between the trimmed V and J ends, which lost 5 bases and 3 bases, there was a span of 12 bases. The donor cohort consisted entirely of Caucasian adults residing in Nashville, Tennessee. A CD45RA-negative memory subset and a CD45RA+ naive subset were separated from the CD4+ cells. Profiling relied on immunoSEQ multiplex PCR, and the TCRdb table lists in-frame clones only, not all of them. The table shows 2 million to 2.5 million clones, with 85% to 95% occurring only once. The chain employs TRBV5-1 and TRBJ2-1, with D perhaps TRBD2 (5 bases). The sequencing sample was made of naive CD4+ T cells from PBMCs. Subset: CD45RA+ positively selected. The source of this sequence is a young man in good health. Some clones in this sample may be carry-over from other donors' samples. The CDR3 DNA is TGCGCCAGCAGTAGTGGAGCGGTCTACAATGAGCAGTTCTTC. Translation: CASSSGAVYNEQFF. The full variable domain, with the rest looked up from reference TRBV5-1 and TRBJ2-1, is KAGVTQTPRYLIKTRGQQVTLSCSPISGHRSVSWYQQTPGQGLQFLFEYFSETQRNKGNFPGRFSGRQFSNSRSEMNVSTLELGDSALYLCASSSGAVYNEQFFGPGTRLTVL.